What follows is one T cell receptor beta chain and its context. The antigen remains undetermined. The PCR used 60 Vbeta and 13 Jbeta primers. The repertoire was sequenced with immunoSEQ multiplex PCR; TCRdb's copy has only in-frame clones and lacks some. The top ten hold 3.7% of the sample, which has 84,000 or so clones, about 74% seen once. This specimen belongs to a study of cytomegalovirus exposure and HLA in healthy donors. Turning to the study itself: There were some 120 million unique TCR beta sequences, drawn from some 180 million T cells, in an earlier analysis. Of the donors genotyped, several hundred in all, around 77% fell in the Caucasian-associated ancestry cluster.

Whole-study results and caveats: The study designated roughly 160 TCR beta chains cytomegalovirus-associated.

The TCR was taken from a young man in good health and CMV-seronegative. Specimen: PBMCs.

CDR3 protein: CASSLDRGYSGNTIYF. In DNA, the CDR3 is TGCGCCAGCAGCTTGGACAGGGGATACTCTGGAAACACCATATATTTT. The chain uses TRBV5-1 and TRBJ1-3, with 7 positions matching TRBD1. With V trimmed by 0 bases and J by 0 bases, 3 bases remained unmatched. The CDR3 runs 16 residues. Germline V gene sequence: CDR1 SGHRS, CDR2 YFSETQ. The variable domain in full, with the rest retrieved from reference TRBV5-1 and TRBJ1-3, is KAGVTQTPRYLIKTRGQQVTLSCSPISGHRSVSWYQQTPGQGLQFLFEYFSETQRNKGNFPGRFSGRQFSNSRSEMNVSTLELGDSALYLCASSLDRGYSGNTIYFGEGSWLTVV.